This note documents a single T cell receptor beta chain sequence. Its cognate antigen is unknown. These data come from a study of long-term antiretroviral therapy in people with HIV. For the study at large: When the earliest samples were collected, ART was typically delayed until CD4 counts fell. Study findings and constraints: Pre-ART expanded TRB clones stayed dominant throughout, though often decreasing after ART.

Researchers ran immunoSEQ v3.0 at survey level. The table came from immunoSEQ multiplex PCR; TCRdb's copy has only in-frame clones and leaves some out. The sample contains 20,000 to 30,000 clones, 85% of which appear only once. CDR3 length: 15 amino acids. The germline V gene encodes CDR1 LNHNV and CDR2 YYDKDF (reference sequence). Deletions cut 5 bases from V and 10 bases from J, with 24 bases between. In the United States, treatment was given to all participants with HIV. The cryopreserved samples used held roughly 0.95-10 million PBMC prior to extraction of DNA. The chain links TRBV15 to TRBJ2-7, with a possible D match to TRBD2 (6 bases). This receptor was identified in a man aged 35-49 years with HIV. The sequencing used unsorted PBMCs, collected 2.3 years after starting antiretroviral therapy. The CDR3 protein is CATSLRRGLPDVQYF. CDR3 coding DNA: TGTGCCACCAGCTTACGACGGGGACTGCCCGACGTACAGTACTTC.